A selection of T cell receptor beta chains follows, all from one sample in a study of early T cells in non-severe SARS-CoV-2 infection. TCRdb reanalysed the 5' RACE reads using MiXCR and keeps one entry per CDR3 protein. The data show under 70,000 distinct CDR3 sequences, roughly 5% seen once. Sequenced material: whole blood. The receptors here all came from an adult who was a healthcare worker with PCR-confirmed SARS-CoV-2 infection or an uninfected control (not recorded which). The CDR3 runs from the conserved cysteine through the conserved F or W. The D gene is left open where the match is weak. Size tells how often a clone was seen (once, few, many) or the class of an expanded clone, and some rows leave it out.

v_call: TRBV6-1
clone_size: many
d_call: TRBD2
j_call: TRBJ2-3
cdr3_nt: TGTGCCACCTGGGGGCGGGGGGGCACAGATACGCAGTATTTT
cdr3_aa: CATWGRGGTDTQYF

v_call: TRBV7-2
clone_size: many
d_call: TRBD1
j_call: TRBJ2-2
cdr3_nt: TGTGCCAGCAGCGGGACAGGGAAGACGCACACCGGGGAGCTGTTTTTT
cdr3_aa: CASSGTGKTHTGELFF

v_call: TRBV20-1
clone_size: many
d_call: TRBD1
j_call: TRBJ1-2
cdr3_nt: TGCAGTGCTAGAGGGGGACAGGGAGGGGCTAACTATGGCTACACCTTC
cdr3_aa: CSARGGQGGANYGYTF

v_call: TRBV19
clone_size: many
d_call: -
j_call: TRBJ1-1
cdr3_nt: TGTGCCAGTAGTACTATAACCGGCACTGAAGCTTTCTTT
cdr3_aa: CASSTITGTEAFF

v_call: TRBV2
clone_size: -
d_call: -
j_call: TRBJ2-2
cdr3_nt: TGTGCCAGCAGTGCAGGGCCCCACGGGGAGCTGTTTTTT
cdr3_aa: CASSAGPHGELFF

v_call: TRBV5-1
clone_size: -
d_call: TRBD1
j_call: TRBJ1-3
cdr3_nt: TGCGCCAGCAGCCCTGGGACAGGACAAAACACCATATATTTT
cdr3_aa: CASSPGTGQNTIYF

v_call: TRBV3-1
clone_size: few
d_call: TRBD2
j_call: TRBJ2-3
cdr3_nt: TGTGCCAGCAGCCAACGACTAGCCGACCCCACAGATACGCAGTATTTT
cdr3_aa: CASSQRLADPTDTQYF

v_call: TRBV24-1
clone_size: few
d_call: TRBD2
j_call: TRBJ2-2
cdr3_nt: TGTGCCACCAGTGATTCACGACTAGCTGGGGCCGGGGAGCTGTTTTTT
cdr3_aa: CATSDSRLAGAGELFF

v_call: TRBV20-1
clone_size: many
d_call: TRBD1
j_call: TRBJ2-7
cdr3_nt: TGCAGTGCTAGGGGGACAGCATCCTACGAGCAGTACTTC
cdr3_aa: CSARGTASYEQYF

v_call: TRBV6-6
clone_size: many
d_call: -
j_call: TRBJ2-3
cdr3_nt: TGTGCCAGCAGTTTAACTATCGGGCCAGATACGCAGTATTTT
cdr3_aa: CASSLTIGPDTQYF

v_call: TRBV20-1
clone_size: many
d_call: -
j_call: TRBJ1-5
cdr3_nt: TGCAGTGTACCAGGGAACAGCAATCAGCCCCAGCATTTT
cdr3_aa: CSVPGNSNQPQHF

v_call: TRBV27
clone_size: many
d_call: TRBD1
j_call: TRBJ1-4
cdr3_nt: TGTGCCAGCAGTTTAAAAGGGACAGGGAGGGTCGGTGAAAAACTGTTTTTT
cdr3_aa: CASSLKGTGRVGEKLFF

v_call: TRBV7-3
clone_size: many
d_call: -
j_call: TRBJ1-2
cdr3_nt: TGTGCCAGCAGCTTAAACGCGGTTATGGGCTACACCTTC
cdr3_aa: CASSLNAVMGYTF